The present TCR beta chain was sequenced within a study of regulatory T cells in long-lasting Graves disease. The TCR beta library used iRepertoire HTBI primers with Arm-PCR amplification of CDR3. Methods used by the authors: The samples yielded 50 to 80 TRBV and approximately 15 TRBJ segments. One entry per CDR3 protein, called by TCRdb with MiXCR from the multiplex PCR reads. TCRdb's processing, not the study's, gives the V and J calls here. The sample has about 470,000 distinct CDR3 sequences, 20% to 25% seen once. Described time point: persistent/refractory GD, antithyroid drugs over 5 years with positive TRAb. RNA extracted from PBMCs served as the sequencing template. Germline CDR1 reads LNHDA; CDR2 reads SQIVND (reference sequence). The CDR3 is 13 residues long. Trimming left V 4 bases short and J 4 bases short, with 10 bases between. This clonotype has a handful of counts.

The gene calls are TRBV19 and TRBJ1-1; D ambiguous. This TCR came from a female donor with Graves disease. Sequences were derived from peripheral blood mononuclear cells (PBMCs), sampled when the disease was refractory, from a patient treated with antithyroid drugs. The CDR3 loop is CASSTVSGTEAFF. The CDR3 coding sequence is TGTGCCAGTAGTACCGTCTCGGGCACTGAAGCTTTCTTT. Together with reference TRBV19 and TRBJ1-1, the CDR3 gives the full variable domain: DGGITQSPKYLFRKEGQNVTLSCEQNLNHDAMYWYRQDPGQGLRLIYYSQIVNDFQKGDIAEGYSVSREKKESFPLTVTSAQKNPTAFYLCASSTVSGTEAFFGQGTRLTVV.